The 16 T cell receptor beta chains reported below all come from one sample, sequenced in a study of patients and donors after allogeneic stem cell transplantation. TCRdb called the RT-PCR reads again in MiXCR, with one record for every CDR3 protein. The top ten hold just over 7% of the sample, which has 400,000 to 450,000 distinct CDR3 sequences, more than 15% seen once. The material sequenced was blood, either unsorted or a sorted T cell fraction (not recorded which). Receptors originate from a human donor who was either an allogeneic HSCT recipient or a stem cell or donor lymphocyte infusion donor (not recorded which). It is not recorded whose cells these are; they may come from a transplant donor.

Only a few counts were recorded for this clonotype. This rearrangement joins TRBV5-6 to TRBJ2-1, with D perhaps TRBD1 (5 bases). From germline, CDR1 is SGHDT and CDR2 YYEEEE. CDR3 size: 15 residues. The germline V and J ends were trimmed by 2 bases and 0 bases, with 9 bases remaining between them. CDR3 amino acids: CASSFDSLSYNEQFF. The CDR3 DNA reads as TGTGCCAGCAGCTTCGACAGTCTCTCCTACAATGAGCAGTTCTTC.

This clonotype showed up many times. The chain joins TRBV12-3 or TRBV12-4 to TRBJ1-5; D call uncertain. Trimming stripped 3 bases from V and 4 bases from J, with 13 bases between. This CDR3 has 15 residues. CDR3 nucleotide sequence: TGTGCCAGCAGTTTGCGTGGTATGGGGAATCAGCCCCAGCATTTT. Its protein is CASSLRGMGNQPQHF.

The chain carries TRBV15 and TRBJ1-2; 10 bases line up with TRBD1. Germline-derived CDR1 and CDR2 are LNHNV and YYDKDF (reference sequence). This CDR3 comprises 17 residues. V lost 3 bases to trimming and J lost 3 bases; unmatched junction nucleotides: 10. The CDR3 bases are TGTGCCACCAGCAGTCTGACAGGGGGCGTGTTGCACTATGGCTACACCTTC. Amino acids: CATSSLTGGVLHYGYTF.

V is TRBV11-3 and J is TRBJ2-1, with D perhaps being TRBD1 or TRBD2 (5 bases each). V was pared by 0 bases and J by 7 bases, with 19 bases between. The germline V gene encodes CDR1 SGHNT and CDR2 YENEEA. The CDR3 is 17 residues long. Here the CDR3 DNA reads TGTGCCAGCAGCTTAGAGGGTCTGGGGGACGACAAAAATGAGCAGTTCTTC. Translating it yields CASSLEGLGDDKNEQFF.

The sample holds many counts of this clonotype. The chain has TRBV12-3 or TRBV12-4 and TRBJ2-7, with D possibly matching TRBD1 (6 bases). Trimming took 1 base from V and 4 from J, leaving 17 bases between them. The CDR3 is 16 residues long. The CDR3 DNA follows: TGTGCCAGCAGTTTAGGGGCCGGACAGTTTATTTACGAGCAGTACTTC. Protein sequence: CASSLGAGQFIYEQYF.

This clonotype was counted a few times. The chain uses TRBV5-1 and TRBJ2-2; D gene uncertain. With 5 bases removed from V and 6 bases from J, the gap between germline ends came to 11 bases. The CDR3 runs 13 residues. The germline V gene encodes CDR1 SGHRS and CDR2 YFSETQ. The CDR3 sequence is CASSSRVPGELFF. The CDR3 nucleotides read TGCGCCAGCAGTTCAAGGGTCCCCGGGGAGCTGTTTTTT.

The CDR3 loop is CASSYRGRSEAFF. As DNA, the CDR3 is TGTGCCAGCAGTTACAGGGGGAGGTCTGAAGCTTTCTTT. The chain carries TRBV6-6 and TRBJ1-1; D possibly corresponds to TRBD1 (6 bases). CDR1 and CDR2 from the germline V gene are MNHNY and SVGAGI (reference sequence). The CDR3 sequence is 13 residues long. V was shortened by 2 bases and J by 6 bases, with 10 bases between the two germline ends.

The chain recombines TRBV29-1 with TRBJ2-3; D is unresolved. The CDR3 runs to 13 residues. Trimming left V 7 bases short and J 0 bases short, with 11 bases between. Germline V gene data show CDR1 as SQVTM and CDR2 as ANQGSEA. CDR3 in amino acids: CSAGTISTDTQYF. CDR3 coding DNA: TGCAGCGCAGGTACCATTAGCACAGATACGCAGTATTTT.

The chain links TRBV12-3 or TRBV12-4 to TRBJ1-3; the match to TRBD1 covers 7 bases. The junction had 5 bases not matched to a gene; V was cut back by 6 bases and J by 6 bases. This CDR3 spans 13 amino acids. The CDR3 reads CASSGDRANTIYF. DNA for the CDR3: TGTGCCAGCAGCGGAGACAGGGCAAACACCATATATTTT.

Comment on this clonotype: A junction boundary mismatches the germline segment, possibly from a read error. V usage is TRBV29-1 and J usage is TRBJ2-5; TRBD1 is a possible D gene (6 bases). Germline assignment: CDR1 SQVTM and CDR2 ANQGSEA. CDR3 length: 12 amino acids. The CDR3 here is CSTTEGEETQYF. Here the CDR3 DNA reads TGTTCTACTACCGAGGGGGAAGAGACCCAGTACTTC.

This chain uses TRBV7-9 with TRBJ2-2; 8 bases match TRBD1. The CDR3 extends over 17 amino acids. From germline, CDR1 is SEHNR and CDR2 FQNEAQ (reference sequence). Trimming at V came to 5 bases and at J to 4 bases, leaving 12 bases not matched to a gene. The CDR3 reads CASSRPGTGLGTGELFF. In DNA, the CDR3 is TGTGCCAGCAGCCGTCCCGGGACAGGATTAGGCACCGGGGAGCTGTTTTTT.

This chain uses TRBV9 with TRBJ2-7; D is undetermined. Looked up from germline, CDR1 is SGDLS and CDR2 is YYNGEE. The CDR3 extends over 13 amino acids. The V gene lost 2 bases and the J gene lost 6 bases, with 12 bases spanning the gap. CDR3 in DNA: TGTGCCAGCAGCGTTCGCCTAGACTCCGAGCAGTACTTC. It specifies CASSVRLDSEQYF.

In its sample, this clonotype ranks as medium-sized. V and J are TRBV28 and TRBJ1-1; no clear D gene. In germline, CDR1 is MDHEN, CDR2 SYDVKM. Trimming pared 10 bases from V and 1 base from J, leaving 13 bases between. This CDR3 is 13 amino acids long. The CDR3 region is CAIQLNSNTEAFF. CDR3 DNA sequence: TGTGCCATCCAACTAAATTCGAACACTGAAGCTTTCTTT.

In this sample, this clonotype turned up many times. The chain uses TRBV7-2 and TRBJ2-1, with 10 bases lining up with TRBD1. The CDR3 consists of 15 residues. Germline CDR1 reads SGHTA; CDR2 reads FQGNSA. Losses at the gene ends were 5 bases for V and 4 bases for J; bases not matched to a gene: 5. The DNA of the CDR3 is TGTGCCAGCAGCCTCGGACAGGGGGGATACAATGAGCAGTTCTTC. Translation gives CASSLGQGGYNEQFF.

This clonotype was observed once. The chain couples TRBV7-9 to TRBJ2-3, with D perhaps given as TRBD1 or TRBD2 (6 bases each). Trimming left V 5 bases short and J 8 bases short, with 14 bases between. This CDR3 has 13 residues. Germline CDR1 is SEHNR and CDR2 is FQNEAQ (reference sequence). The CDR3: CASSLQGGRTQYF. The CDR3, as DNA: TGTGCCAGCAGCCTGCAAGGGGGGCGTACGCAGTATTTT. Together with reference TRBV7-9 and TRBJ2-3, the CDR3 gives the full variable domain: DTGVSQNPRHKITKRGQNVTFRCDPISEHNRLYWYRQTLGQGPEFLTYFQNEAQLEKSRLLSDRFSAERPKGSFSTLEIQRTEQGDSAMYLCASSLQGGRTQYFGPGTRLTVL.

This clonotype was counted only a few times. This chain connects TRBV5-1 to TRBJ2-5, with a weak D call TRBD2 (5 bases). Trimming stripped 0 bases from V and 5 bases from J, with 11 bases between. The CDR3 consists of 14 residues. CDR1 is SGHRS, CDR2 YFSETQ, per germline. The CDR3 spells CASSLARERETQYF. The DNA of the CDR3 is TGCGCCAGCAGCTTGGCCCGCGAGCGGGAGACCCAGTACTTC.